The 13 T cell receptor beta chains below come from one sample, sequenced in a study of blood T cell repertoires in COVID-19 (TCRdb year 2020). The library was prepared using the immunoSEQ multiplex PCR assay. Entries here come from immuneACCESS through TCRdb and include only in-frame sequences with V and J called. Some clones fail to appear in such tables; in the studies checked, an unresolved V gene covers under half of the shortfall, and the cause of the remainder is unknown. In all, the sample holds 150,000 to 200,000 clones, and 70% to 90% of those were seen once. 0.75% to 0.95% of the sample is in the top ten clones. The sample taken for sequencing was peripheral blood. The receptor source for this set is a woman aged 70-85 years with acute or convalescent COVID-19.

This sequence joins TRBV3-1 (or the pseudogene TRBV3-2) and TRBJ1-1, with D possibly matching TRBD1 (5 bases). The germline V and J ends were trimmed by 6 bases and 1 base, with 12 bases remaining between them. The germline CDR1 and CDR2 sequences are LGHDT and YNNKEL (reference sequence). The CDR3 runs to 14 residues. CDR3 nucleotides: TGTGCCAGCAGAAGAACGACAGCGAACACTGAAGCTTTCTTT. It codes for CASRRTTANTEAFF.

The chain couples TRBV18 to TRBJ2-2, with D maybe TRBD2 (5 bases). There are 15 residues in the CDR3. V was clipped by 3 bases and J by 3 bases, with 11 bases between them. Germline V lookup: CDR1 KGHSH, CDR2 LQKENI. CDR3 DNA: TGTGCCAGCTCACCGATAGGGCGGGACACCGGGGAGCTGTTTTTT. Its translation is CASSPIGRDTGELFF.

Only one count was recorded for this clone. This chain's CDR3 is CASSRLAGGPGELFF. The CDR3 DNA reads TGTGCCAGCAGCCGTCTAGCGGGAGGGCCCGGGGAGCTGTTTTTT. J is TRBJ2-2 and V is TRBV7-2, with 12 bases that match TRBD2. Germline lookup yields CDR1 SGHTA and CDR2 FQGNSA. The trim removed 5 bases at V and 6 bases at J, leaving 4 bases unmatched. CDR3 length equals 15 residues.

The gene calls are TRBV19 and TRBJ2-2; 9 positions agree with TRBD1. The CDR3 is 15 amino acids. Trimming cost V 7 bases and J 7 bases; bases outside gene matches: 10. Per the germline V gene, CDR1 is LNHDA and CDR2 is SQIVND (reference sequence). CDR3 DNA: TGTGCCAGTAACGGAAACAGGGGGCAAGGCGGGGAGCTGTTTTTT. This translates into CASNGNRGQGGELFF.

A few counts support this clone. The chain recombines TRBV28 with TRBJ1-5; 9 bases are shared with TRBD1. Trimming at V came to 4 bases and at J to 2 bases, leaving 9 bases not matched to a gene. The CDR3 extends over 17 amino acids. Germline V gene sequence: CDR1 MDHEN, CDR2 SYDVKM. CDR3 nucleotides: TGTGCCAGCAGTTCCCGGACAGGGGACGGTGGCAATCAGCCCCAGCATTTT. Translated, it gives CASSSRTGDGGNQPQHF.

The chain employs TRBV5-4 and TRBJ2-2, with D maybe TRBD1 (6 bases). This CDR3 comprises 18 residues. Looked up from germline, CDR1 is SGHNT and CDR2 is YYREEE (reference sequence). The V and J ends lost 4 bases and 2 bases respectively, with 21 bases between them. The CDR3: CASSAGTQPPRNTGELFF. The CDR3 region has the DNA TGTGCCAGCAGCGCCGGGACACAGCCCCCTCGCAACACCGGGGAGCTGTTTTTT. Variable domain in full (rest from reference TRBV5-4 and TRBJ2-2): ETGVTQSPTHLIKTRGQQVTLRCSSQSGHNTVSWYQQALGQGPQFIFQYYREEENGRGNFPPRFSGLQFPNYSSELNVNALELDDSALYLCASSAGTQPPRNTGELFFGEGSRLTVL.

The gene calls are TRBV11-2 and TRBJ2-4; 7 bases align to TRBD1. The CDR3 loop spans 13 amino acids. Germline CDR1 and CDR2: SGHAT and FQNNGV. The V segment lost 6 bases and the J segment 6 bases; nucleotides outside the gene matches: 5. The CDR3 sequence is CASSTGAANIQYF. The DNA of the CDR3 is TGTGCCAGCAGTACAGGGGCCGCAAACATTCAGTACTTC.

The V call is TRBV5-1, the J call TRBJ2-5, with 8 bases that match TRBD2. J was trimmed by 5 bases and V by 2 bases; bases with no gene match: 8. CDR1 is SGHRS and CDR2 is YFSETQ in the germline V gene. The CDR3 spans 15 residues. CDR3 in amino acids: CASSFNGREGETQYF. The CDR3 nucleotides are TGCGCCAGCAGCTTCAACGGGAGGGAGGGTGAGACCCAGTACTTC.

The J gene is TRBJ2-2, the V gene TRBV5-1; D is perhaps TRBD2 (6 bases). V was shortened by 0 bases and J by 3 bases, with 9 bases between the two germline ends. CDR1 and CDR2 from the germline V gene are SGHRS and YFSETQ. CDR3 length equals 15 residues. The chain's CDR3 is CASSLVAGYTGELFF. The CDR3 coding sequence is TGCGCCAGCAGCTTGGTGGCGGGGTACACCGGGGAGCTGTTTTTT.

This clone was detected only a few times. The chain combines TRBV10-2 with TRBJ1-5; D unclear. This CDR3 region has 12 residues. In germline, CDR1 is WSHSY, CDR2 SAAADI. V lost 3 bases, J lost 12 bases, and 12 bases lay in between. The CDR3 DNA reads TGCGCCAGCAGTGAAAGGCAAGAGGGCCAGCATTTT. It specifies CASSERQEGQHF.

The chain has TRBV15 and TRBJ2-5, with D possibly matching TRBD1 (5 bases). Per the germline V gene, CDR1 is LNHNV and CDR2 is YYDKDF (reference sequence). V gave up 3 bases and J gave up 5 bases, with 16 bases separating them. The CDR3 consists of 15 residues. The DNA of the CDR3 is TGTGCCACCAGCAGCCCTCAGGGAAATGGTGAGACCCAGTACTTC. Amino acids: CATSSPQGNGETQYF.

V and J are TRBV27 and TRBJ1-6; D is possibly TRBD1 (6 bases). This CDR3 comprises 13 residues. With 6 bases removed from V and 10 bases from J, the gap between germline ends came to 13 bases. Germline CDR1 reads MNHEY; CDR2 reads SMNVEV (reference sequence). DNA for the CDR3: TGTGCCAGCAGATCCCTCCAGGGGTCACCCCTCCACTTT. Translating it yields CASRSLQGSPLHF.

In DNA form, the CDR3 reads TGTGCCAGTAGCCCCGGGGGGAACTACGAGCAGTACTTC. It yields the protein CASSPGGNYEQYF. V usage is TRBV7-9 and J usage is TRBJ2-7, with 7 positions matching TRBD2. V lost 9 bases and J lost 3; bases outside the gene matches: 8. Germline CDR1 SEHNR, CDR2 FQNEAQ (reference sequence). The length of the CDR3 is 13 residues.